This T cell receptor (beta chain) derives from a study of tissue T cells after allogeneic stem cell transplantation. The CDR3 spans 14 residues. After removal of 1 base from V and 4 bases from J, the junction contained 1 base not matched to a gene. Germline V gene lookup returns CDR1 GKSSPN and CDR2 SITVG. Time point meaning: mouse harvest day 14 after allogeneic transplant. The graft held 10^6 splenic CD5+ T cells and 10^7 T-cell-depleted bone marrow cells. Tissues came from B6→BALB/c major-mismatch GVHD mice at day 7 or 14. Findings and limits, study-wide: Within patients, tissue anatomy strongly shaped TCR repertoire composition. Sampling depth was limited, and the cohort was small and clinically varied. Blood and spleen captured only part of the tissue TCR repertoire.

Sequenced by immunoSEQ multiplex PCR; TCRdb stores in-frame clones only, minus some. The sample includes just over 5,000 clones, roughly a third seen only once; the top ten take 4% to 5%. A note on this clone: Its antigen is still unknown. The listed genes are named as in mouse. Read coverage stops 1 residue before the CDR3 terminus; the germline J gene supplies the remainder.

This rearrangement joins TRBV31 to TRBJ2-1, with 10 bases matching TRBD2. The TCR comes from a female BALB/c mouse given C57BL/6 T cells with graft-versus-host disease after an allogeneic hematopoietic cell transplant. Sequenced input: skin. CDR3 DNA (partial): TGTGCCTGGAGTCGGGACTGGGGTTATGCTGAGCAGTTC. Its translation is CAWSRDWGYAEQF. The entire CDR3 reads CAWSRDWGYAEQFF.